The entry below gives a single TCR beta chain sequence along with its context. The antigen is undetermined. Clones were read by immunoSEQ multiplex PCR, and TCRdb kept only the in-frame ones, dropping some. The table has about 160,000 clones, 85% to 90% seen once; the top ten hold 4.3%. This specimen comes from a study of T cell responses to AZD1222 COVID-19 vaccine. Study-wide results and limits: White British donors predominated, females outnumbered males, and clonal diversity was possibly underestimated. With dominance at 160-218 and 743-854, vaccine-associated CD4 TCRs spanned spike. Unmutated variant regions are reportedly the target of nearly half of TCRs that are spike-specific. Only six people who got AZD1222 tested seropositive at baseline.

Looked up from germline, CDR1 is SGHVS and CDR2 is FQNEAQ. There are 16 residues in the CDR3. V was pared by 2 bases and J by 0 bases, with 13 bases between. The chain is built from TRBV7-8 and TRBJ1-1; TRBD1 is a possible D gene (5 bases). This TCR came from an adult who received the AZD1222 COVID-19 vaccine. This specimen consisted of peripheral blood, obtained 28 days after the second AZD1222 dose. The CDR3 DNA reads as TGTGCCAGCAGCTTACGAGGGACGGCAATGAACACTGAAGCTTTCTTT. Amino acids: CASSLRGTAMNTEAFF.